This record covers a single TCR beta chain. The sample originates from a study of blood T cell repertoires in COVID-19. The overall study: The cDNA or gDNA used as material had been derived from T cells, B-cell-depleted T cells, or PBMCs.

V trimming: 0 bases; J trimming: 6 bases; junction bases outside the gene matches: 11. The CDR3 is 19 residues long. Germline-derived CDR1 and CDR2 are LGHDT and YNNKEL (reference sequence). Authors' data handling: Cell counts per sample came from amplifying reference gene primers. Assay: immunoSEQ multiplex PCR; the TCRdb copy retains only in-frame clones and omits some. V, J and clone size are those of that table, while D and trimming were read from the DNA. Of about 120,000 clones listed, roughly 85% are singletons. Sequenced: peripheral blood. The V call is TRBV3-1 (or the pseudogene TRBV3-2), the J call TRBJ2-6; 10 nucleotides match TRBD2. The receptor was derived from a man aged 30-40 years with acute or convalescent COVID-19. The CDR3 region is CASSQDFPSGGVTANVLTF. The CDR3 nucleotides read TGTGCCAGCAGCCAAGATTTTCCTAGCGGGGGCGTTACGGCCAACGTCCTGACTTTC.